These T cell receptor beta chains were read from a single sample in a study of Ad26.COV2.S vaccination and SARS-CoV-2 variants. Produced via immunoSEQ multiplex PCR; TCRdb's table is partial and in-frame only. The sample holds roughly 500,000 clones, 89% seen once. This sample comprised peripheral blood, obtained in a trial of Ad26.COV2.S vaccine versus placebo. These receptors were collected from a person aged 18 to 59 who received the Ad26.COV2.S COVID-19 vaccine or a placebo. The CDR3 runs from the conserved cysteine through the conserved F or W. D genes are given only for firm matches.

>TRBV5-8|TRBJ1-4|-
CASSLYGQGGEKLFF
>TRBV24-1|TRBJ2-1|TRBD2
CATSDFGLAGQFF
>TRBV7-9|TRBJ2-1|-
CASSLLSVTYNEQFF
>TRBV28|TRBJ1-3|-
CASRLPGRTPLSGNTIYF
>TRBV27|TRBJ1-6|-
CASRRVSSYNSPLHF
>TRBV3-1/TRBV3-2|TRBJ2-7|-
CASSRPGGNVEQYF
>TRBV9|TRBJ1-3|-
CASSVADGNTIYF
>TRBV6-4|TRBJ1-5|-
CASSEGSNQPQHF
>TRBV6-2/TRBV6-3|TRBJ1-1|-
CASSYHTEAFF
>TRBV7-2|TRBJ2-1|TRBD2
CASSRQGLEGVEQFF
>TRBV2|TRBJ2-5|TRBD2
CATRPGGETQYF
>TRBV7-2|TRBJ1-5|-
CASSSRDRNQPQHF
>TRBV10-3|TRBJ2-3|TRBD2
CAIRTGTSGSTDTQYF
>TRBV18|TRBJ1-6|-
CASSPDLGDSPLHF
>TRBV4-2|TRBJ1-2|TRBD1
CASSQVFRGPYYGYTF
>TRBV29-1|TRBJ2-2|-
CSVGYTGELFF
>TRBV5-5|TRBJ1-5|-
CASSLQGNQPQHF
>TRBV7-9|TRBJ1-6|TRBD1
CASSPHRDSYSPLHF
>TRBV5-1|TRBJ2-1|-
CASSGMDTLANEQFF
>TRBV11-3|TRBJ2-1|-
CASTSRGRSVGFYNEQFF
>TRBV19|TRBJ1-2|TRBD1
CASSVDRGAGYTF
>TRBV5-1|TRBJ1-1|-
CASSLGPSAEAFF
>TRBV6-5|TRBJ1-4|-
CASSSPNEKLFF
>TRBV6-5|TRBJ2-1|-
CATRRVLLPRSEQFF
>TRBV12-5|TRBJ2-3|TRBD2
CASGLVRTSGTTDTQYF
>TRBV7-2|TRBJ2-5|TRBD1
CASSLWTGGDQETQYF
>TRBV27|TRBJ1-2|-
CASSLSLRGGDYGYTF
>TRBV6-5|TRBJ2-3|-
CATMGTTDTQYF
>TRBV5-6|TRBJ2-2|-
CASSLKVGELFF
>TRBV5-1|TRBJ1-2|-
CASSLLLTSGDGYTF
>TRBV6-4|TRBJ2-2|TRBD2
CASSGLPAGELFF
>TRBV4-2|TRBJ2-1|-
CASSPQLVSNNNEQFF
>TRBV5-1|TRBJ1-1|-
CASSLLNTEAFF
>TRBV27|TRBJ1-2|-
CASSLSPGANYGYTF
>TRBV2|TRBJ2-1|TRBD2
CASSTSDNEQFF
>TRBV18|TRBJ1-4|TRBD1
CASSSSGGGYEKLFF
>TRBV6-6|TRBJ1-1|TRBD1
CASSFPGQGEAFF
>TRBV14|TRBJ2-1|-
CASSQGAGRQFF
>TRBV9|TRBJ2-1|-
CASSNGAEGNEQFF
>TRBV11-2|TRBJ1-3|-
CASSRTANSGNTIYF
>TRBV7-2|TRBJ1-1|TRBD1
CASSRTGDTEAFF
>TRBV5-1|TRBJ2-1|-
CASSLWTYNEQFF
>TRBV5-1|TRBJ2-2|TRBD2
CASSSPGSGAGGELFF
>TRBV11-2|TRBJ2-3|-
CASSLEGSWDTQYF
>TRBV3-1/TRBV3-2|TRBJ1-2|-
CASSHGVPRSYGYTF
>TRBV5-1|TRBJ2-7|-
CASSVLAMRYEQYF
>TRBV9|TRBJ2-3|-
CASSGRRGGPITDTQYF
>TRBV7-9|TRBJ2-2|-
CASMPGVRNTGELFF
>TRBV24-1|TRBJ1-2|-
CATSDLSGLGYTF
>TRBV6-4|TRBJ1-5|-
CASSDGPNQPQHF
>TRBV29-1|TRBJ2-5|-
CSVVWAQETQYF
>TRBV11-2|TRBJ1-2|-
CASSSISAVYGYTF
>TRBV11-3|TRBJ1-2|-
CASSSEAVGYGYTF
>TRBV7-9|TRBJ1-6|-
CASSLAAPVRGSPLHF
>TRBV4-2|TRBJ1-1|TRBD1
CASSQDRINTEAFF
>TRBV5-1|TRBJ2-7|-
CASSLFSSSSYEQYF
>TRBV5-1|TRBJ2-2|-
CASSLARANTGELFF
>TRBV30|TRBJ1-1|-
CAWRFGYSSLLNTEAFF
>TRBV9|TRBJ2-1|-
CASSVGSGKGDEQFF